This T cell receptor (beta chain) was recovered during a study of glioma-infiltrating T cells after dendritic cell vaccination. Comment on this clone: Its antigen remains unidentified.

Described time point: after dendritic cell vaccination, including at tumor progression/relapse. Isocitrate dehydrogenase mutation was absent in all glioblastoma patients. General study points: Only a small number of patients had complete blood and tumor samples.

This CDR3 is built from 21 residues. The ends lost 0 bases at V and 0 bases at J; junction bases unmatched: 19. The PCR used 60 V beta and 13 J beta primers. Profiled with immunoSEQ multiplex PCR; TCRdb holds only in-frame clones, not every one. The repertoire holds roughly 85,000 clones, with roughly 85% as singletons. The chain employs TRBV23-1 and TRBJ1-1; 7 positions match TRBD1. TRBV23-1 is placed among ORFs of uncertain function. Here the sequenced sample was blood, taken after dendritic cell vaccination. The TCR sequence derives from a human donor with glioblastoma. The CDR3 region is CASSQSAACGDRRRMNTEAFF. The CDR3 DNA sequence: TGCGCCAGCAGTCAATCGGCCGCATGCGGGGACAGAAGAAGGATGAACACTGAAGCTTTCTTT.